This T cell receptor (beta chain) comes out of a study of cytotoxic CD8 clonotypes in ibrutinib-treated CLL (dated by TCRdb to about 2021). Context from the whole study: The cohort was composed of some twelve relapsed/refractory and 15 treatment-naive patients; IGHV unmutated status was identified in some 17 patients. On average, each sample had about 260,000 productive templates and 96,000 or so productive rearrangements. Cryopreserved peripheral blood mononuclear cells were collected before treatment, at response, and at either disease progression or sustained remission. Partial responses were observed in about 25 patients and complete responses in 2; after a median follow-up of roughly 62 months, remission was maintained in 15 or so patients and progression was observed in roughly twelve. Longitudinal samples were available for about 30% of the roughly 86 trial participants. The response samples were drawn at a median of approximately 11 months into treatment, with a range of roughly 6 to 40 months. Broad study findings and their caveats: Baseline clonality was found to be higher than that of age-matched healthy donors and was strongly correlated with circulating CD8+ T-cell counts. Sampling times were not matched between patients in sustained remission and patients whose disease was progressing, and lymph node repertoires were not examined. An increase in clonality was observed at ibrutinib response, with clonality remaining stable during sustained remission and falling back toward baseline at progression. Public clonotypes were found to be uncommon and were observed to contract or remain stable during treatment; the increase in clonality was shown to reflect expansion of private clonotypes at ibrutinib response.

Approximately 2 micrograms of genomic DNA were extracted from cryopreserved PBMCs for TCR beta library preparation. Longitudinal blood samples from CLL patients on ibrutinib monotherapy underwent high-throughput TCR beta sequencing. The patients took part in an open-label, single-center phase 2 trial of ibrutinib monotherapy. The goal of deep resolution MiSeq sequencing was a depth between 1 in 1 million and 1 in 200,000 T cells, and coverage averaged 10x per clonotype. TCR beta libraries were generated with the immunoSEQ hsTCRB Kit. On the authors' methods: Data were analyzed with ImmunoSEQ Data Assistant and ImmunoSEQ Analyzer, with V, D and J genes assigned per IMGT definitions. Clonality, with values ranging from 0 to 1, was calculated as one minus the normalized Shannon entropy of productive rearrangement frequencies. Only overrepresented clonotypes making up at least 0.05% of the repertoire of each patient were included in the public clonotype analysis. Around 14 repertoires from age-matched healthy donors, obtained from immuneACCESS, served as clonality controls. TCRdb re-hosts the immuneACCESS table, in-frame sequences only. Its copies lack some clones; in the studies checked, an unresolved V gene accounts for under half of them, and the cause for the rest is not known. V and J calls and clone size come straight from that table; D and trimming were deduced from the DNA. The sample records about 310,000 clones, roughly 79% of which are singletons. The ten largest account for 6.7% of the sample.

With regard to this clone: It lacks a known antigen. Base-call qualities are not available, and no considerably larger clone is one nucleotide away.

V is pared back by 1 base and J by 8 bases, with 8 bases lying between the germline termini. According to the germline V gene (reference sequence), CDR1 reads LNHNV and CDR2 reads YYDKDF. There are 13 amino acids in the CDR3, from cysteine to phenylalanine inclusive. Left in the record is the CDR3 DNA by itself, 39 bases read in frame from the first base. The chain is assembled from TRBV15 and TRBJ1-4, and TRBD1 may be the D gene, going by 5 matching bases. This material consisted of PBMCs, taken before ibrutinib treatment. The receptor was isolated from a human donor with chronic lymphocytic leukemia. The CDR3: CATSRAQGEKLFF. The sequenced DNA: TGTGCCACCAGCAGAGCCCAGGGAGAAAAACTGTTTTTT.